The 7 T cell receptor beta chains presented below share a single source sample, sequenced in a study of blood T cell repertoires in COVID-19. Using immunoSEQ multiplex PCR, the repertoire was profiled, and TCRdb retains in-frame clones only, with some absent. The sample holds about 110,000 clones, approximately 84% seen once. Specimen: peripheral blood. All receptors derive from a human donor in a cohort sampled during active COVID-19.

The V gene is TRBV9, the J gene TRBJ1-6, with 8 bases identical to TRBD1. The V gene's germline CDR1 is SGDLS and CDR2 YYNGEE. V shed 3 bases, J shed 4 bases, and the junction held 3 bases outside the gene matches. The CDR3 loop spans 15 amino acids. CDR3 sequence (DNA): TGTGCCAGCAGCGGCGGACAGGGTTATAATTCACCCCTCCACTTT. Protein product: CASSGGQGYNSPLHF.

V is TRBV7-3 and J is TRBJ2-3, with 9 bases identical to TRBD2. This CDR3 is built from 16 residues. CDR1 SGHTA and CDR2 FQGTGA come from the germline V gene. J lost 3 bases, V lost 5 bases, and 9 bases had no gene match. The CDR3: CASSPRGGGDTDTQYF. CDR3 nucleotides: TGTGCCAGCAGCCCAAGGGGCGGGGGGGATACAGATACGCAGTATTTT.

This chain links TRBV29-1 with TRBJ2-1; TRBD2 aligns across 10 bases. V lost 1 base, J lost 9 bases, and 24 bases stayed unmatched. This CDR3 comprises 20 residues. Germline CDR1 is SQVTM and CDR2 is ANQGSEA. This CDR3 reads CSVEVPRDDRSASGSFEQFF. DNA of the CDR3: TGCAGCGTTGAAGTCCCCAGGGACGATAGATCGGCTAGCGGGAGCTTTGAGCAGTTCTTC.

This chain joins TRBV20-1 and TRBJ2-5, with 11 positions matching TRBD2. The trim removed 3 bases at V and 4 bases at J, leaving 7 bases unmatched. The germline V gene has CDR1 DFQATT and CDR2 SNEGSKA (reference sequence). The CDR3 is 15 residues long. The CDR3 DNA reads TGCAGTGCTAGTTTTCTAGCGGGAGGCGGAGAGACCCAGTACTTC. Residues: CSASFLAGGGETQYF.

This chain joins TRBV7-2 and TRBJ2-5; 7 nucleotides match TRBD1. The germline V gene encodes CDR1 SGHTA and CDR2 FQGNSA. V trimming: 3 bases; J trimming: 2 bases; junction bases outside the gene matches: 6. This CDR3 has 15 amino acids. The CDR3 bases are TGTGCCAGCAGCTTGAGCGAGACAGGGCAAGAGACCCAGTACTTC. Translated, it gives CASSLSETGQETQYF.

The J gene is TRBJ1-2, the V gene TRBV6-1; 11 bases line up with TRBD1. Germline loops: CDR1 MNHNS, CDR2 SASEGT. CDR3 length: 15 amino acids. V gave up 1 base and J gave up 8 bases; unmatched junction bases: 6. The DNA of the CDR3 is TGTGCCAGCAGTGAAGGGACAGGGGGCGCCGGCGGCTACACCTTC. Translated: CASSEGTGGAGGYTF.

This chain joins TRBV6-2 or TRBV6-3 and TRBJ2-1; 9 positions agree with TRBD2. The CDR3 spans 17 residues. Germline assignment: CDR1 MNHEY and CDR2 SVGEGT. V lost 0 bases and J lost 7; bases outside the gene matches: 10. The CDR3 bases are TGTGCCAGCAGTTACTCACCGGCTAGCGGGAACCGGAATGAGCAGTTCTTC. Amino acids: CASSYSPASGNRNEQFF.